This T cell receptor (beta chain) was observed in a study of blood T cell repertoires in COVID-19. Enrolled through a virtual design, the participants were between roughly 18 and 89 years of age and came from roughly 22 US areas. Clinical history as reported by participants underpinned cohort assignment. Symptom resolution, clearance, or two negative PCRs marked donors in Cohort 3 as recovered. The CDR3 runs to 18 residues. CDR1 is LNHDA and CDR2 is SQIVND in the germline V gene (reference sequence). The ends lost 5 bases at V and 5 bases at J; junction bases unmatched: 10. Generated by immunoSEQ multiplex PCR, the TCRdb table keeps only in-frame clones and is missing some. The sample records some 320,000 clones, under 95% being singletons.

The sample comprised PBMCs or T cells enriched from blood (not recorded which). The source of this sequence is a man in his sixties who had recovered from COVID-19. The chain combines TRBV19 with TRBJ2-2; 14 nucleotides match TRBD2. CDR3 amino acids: CASSPGLAGAWRTGELFF. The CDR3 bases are TGTGCCAGTAGTCCGGGACTAGCGGGGGCCTGGCGGACCGGGGAGCTGTTTTTT.